Sequencing of this T cell receptor (beta chain) was carried out in a study of T-cell reconstitution after alpha-beta-depleted transplantation in children. Regarding the study as a whole: It was surviving recipient T cells and thymic progenitors that gave some patients high TCRbeta diversity at day 60.

It was with unique molecular identifiers that the TCRbeta library was prepared. TCRdb passed the PCR reads through MiXCR, listing each CDR3 protein once. Among 200,000 or so distinct CDR3 sequences, about 8.2% were seen once, and the ten largest hold 35% to 45%. To note about this clonotype: Its target is not known.

Germline V gene sequence: CDR1 DFQATT, CDR2 SNEGSKA (reference sequence). CDR3 length: 13 residues. V gave up 5 bases and J gave up 2 bases, with 12 bases separating them. The material was PBMCs, mostly from graft donor cells, obtained 360 days after TCRalphabeta/CD19-depleted stem cell transplant. This TCR was recovered from a male patient between 2 and 15 years old who had a stem cell transplant for acute myeloid leukemia, so the T cells may come from the graft donor. J is TRBJ2-5 and V is TRBV20-1, with TRBD1 as a possible D gene (6 bases). CDR3 loop: CSAARTAQETQYF. The CDR3 nucleotides read TGCAGTGCTGCCCGGACAGCGCAAGAGACCCAGTACTTC.